This entry describes one TCR beta chain. Its antigen is undetermined. This sample is drawn from a study of T cells in narcolepsy. Study details: Enrolled donors included narcolepsy type 1 or type 2 patients and healthy controls.

Regarding the study as a whole: Reportedly, autoreactive clonotypes were serially detected in patients' blood but not controls'. Autoreactive clone sequences were missing from some blood memory CD4+ repertoires.

CDR1 and CDR2 (germline): GTSNPN, SVGIG (reference sequence). This CDR3 spans 14 amino acids. Trimming shortened V by 0 bases and J by 0 bases, and 7 bases separated the two germline ends. Sequencing was performed with immunoSEQ multiplex PCR; in TCRdb, only in-frame clones are kept and a portion is missing. The table records over 40,000 clones, around 88% of them present only once. V usage is TRBV30 and J usage is TRBJ2-3; D gene uncertain. The source of this sequence is a human donor with narcolepsy. Sequencing was carried out using CD45RA- memory CD4+ T cells from PBMCs. CDR3 sequence reads: CAWSVWASTDTQYF. DNA for the CDR3: TGTGCCTGGAGTGTCTGGGCGAGCACAGATACGCAGTATTTT.